Below are 6 T cell receptor beta chains sequenced from a single sample in a study of cytotoxic CD8 clonotypes in ibrutinib-treated CLL. Only in-frame clones appear in the TCRdb table, and some are missing; sequencing was by immunoSEQ multiplex PCR. The sample shows fewer than 100,000 clones, 85% to 90% of them seen only once. The input for sequencing was PBMCs, taken before ibrutinib treatment. These receptors were taken from a human donor with chronic lymphocytic leukemia.

In this sample, this clone turned up once. The rearrangement joins TRBV29-1 to TRBJ2-4, with a weak D call TRBD2 (6 bases). CDR1 is SQVTM and CDR2 is ANQGSEA in the germline V gene. The CDR3 runs to 14 residues. Trimming pared 6 bases from V and 7 bases from J, leaving 19 bases between. The CDR3 DNA is TGCAGCGTGGGGGATTTGGCGGGACCTAACATTCAGTACTTC. It translates to CSVGDLAGPNIQYF.

This chain joins TRBV2 and TRBJ2-3, with 9 bases aligning to TRBD2. J was trimmed by 3 bases and V by 10 bases; bases with no gene match: 17. Germline loops: CDR1 SNHLY, CDR2 FYNNEI. This CDR3 spans 17 amino acids. The CDR3 loop is CAKTSGLAGPGTDTQYF. In nucleotides, the CDR3 is TGTGCCAAAACCTCGGGTCTAGCGGGACCCGGAACAGATACGCAGTATTTT. The variable domain in full, completed from reference TRBV2 and TRBJ2-3, reads EPEVTQTPSHQVTQMGQEVILRCVPISNHLYFYWYRQILGQKVEFLVSFYNNEISEKSEIFDDQFSVERPDGSNFTLKIRSTKLEDSAMYFCAKTSGLAGPGTDTQYFGPGTRLTVL.

This clone is a singleton in its sample. The gene calls are TRBV6-5 and TRBJ2-7; D unresolved. Looked up from germline, CDR1 is MNHEY and CDR2 is SVGAGI. CDR3 length: 15 amino acids. V was trimmed by 0 bases and J by 2 bases, leaving 11 bases between them. The CDR3 sequence: CASSYSGTEAYEQYF. CDR3 nucleotide sequence: TGTGCCAGCAGTTACTCGGGTACAGAGGCCTACGAGCAGTACTTC.

The rearrangement uses TRBV30 and TRBJ1-1, with D maybe TRBD1 (5 bases). V dropped 3 bases and J dropped 6 bases, with 11 bases sitting between them. Germline V gene sequence: CDR1 GTSNPN, CDR2 SVGIG (reference sequence). The CDR3 has 12 residues. CDR3 in DNA: TGTGCCTGGAGGGTTCGGGGGTCTGAAGCTTTCTTT. Amino acids: CAWRVRGSEAFF.

The V call is TRBV29-1, the J call TRBJ1-1; 7 bases are a match to TRBD1. Looked up from germline, CDR1 is SQVTM and CDR2 is ANQGSEA. The CDR3 contains 14 residues. V shed 7 bases and J 1 base; nucleotides not matched to a gene: 9. CDR3 loop: CSGRPGTANTEAFF. Here the CDR3 DNA reads TGCAGCGGGCGACCCGGGACAGCGAACACTGAAGCTTTCTTT.

This clone was seen only a few times. The rearrangement uses TRBV5-6 and TRBJ2-1, with D perhaps matching TRBD2 (6 bases). CDR1 is SGHDT and CDR2 is YYEEEE in the germline V gene. The germline V and J ends were trimmed by 0 bases and 7 bases, with 17 bases remaining between them. This CDR3 has 16 residues. The CDR3 here is CASSLGGGLAKNEQFF. The CDR3 region has the DNA TGTGCCAGCAGCTTGGGGGGAGGTCTAGCGAAGAATGAGCAGTTCTTC. Complete variable domain (other parts from reference TRBV5-6 and TRBJ2-1): DAGVTQSPTHLIKTRGQQVTLRCSPKSGHDTVSWYQQALGQGPQFIFQYYEEEERQRGNFPDRFSGHQFPNYSSELNVNALLLGDSALYLCASSLGGGLAKNEQFFGPGTRLTVL.